These 23 T cell receptor beta chains were all obtained from the same sample, sequenced in a study of blood T cell repertoires in COVID-19. The repertoire was sequenced with immunoSEQ multiplex PCR; TCRdb's copy has only in-frame clones and lacks some. The data contain 150,000 or so clones, about 86% of them seen just once; the ten biggest clones take up around a fifth. The sequenced sample consisted of peripheral blood. The receptors originated from a woman older than 75 with acute or convalescent COVID-19.

This chain links TRBV4-1 with TRBJ1-4, with D possibly TRBD1 on 6 matching bases. V was clipped by 0 bases and J by 3 bases, with 8 bases between them. CDR1 and CDR2 (germline): MGHRA, YSYEKL. The CDR3 loop spans 15 amino acids. The CDR3 sequence: CASSQDPGANEKLFF. CDR3 DNA sequence: TGCGCCAGCAGCCAAGATCCAGGGGCTAATGAAAAACTGTTTTTT.

The rearrangement uses TRBV19 and TRBJ2-2; 11 bases are shared with TRBD2. The trim removed 5 bases at V and 3 bases at J, leaving 2 bases unmatched. The CDR3 sequence is 15 residues long. Germline V lookup: CDR1 LNHDA, CDR2 SQIVND (reference sequence). This chain's CDR3 is CASSLLAGDTGELFF. The CDR3, as DNA: TGTGCCAGTAGTTTACTAGCGGGAGACACCGGGGAGCTGTTTTTT.

On this clone itself: A junction end diverges from the germline sequence, so it may reflect a read error. The chain carries TRBV19 and TRBJ2-5; 7 nucleotides agree with TRBD2. CDR1 is LNHDA, CDR2 SQIVND, per germline (reference sequence). The CDR3 is 15 amino acids. CDR3 bases: TGTGCCAGTAGTATAGGGGGCGGGGGAGCGGAGACACAGTACTTC. This codes for CASSIGGGGAETQYF.

The CDR3 region is CASKAQGANTGELFF. The CDR3 DNA is TGCGCCAGCAAGGCACAGGGGGCGAACACCGGGGAGCTGTTTTTT. The chain uses TRBV5-1 and TRBJ2-2; 8 positions match TRBD1. There are 15 residues in the CDR3. The germline V gene encodes CDR1 SGHRS and CDR2 YFSETQ. J was trimmed by 0 bases and V by 6 bases; bases with no gene match: 4.

This clone appeared a single time. The gene calls are TRBV19 and TRBJ1-4, with 8 nucleotides matching TRBD1. Germline lookup yields CDR1 LNHDA and CDR2 SQIVND (reference sequence). The CDR3 consists of 17 residues. Losses at the gene ends were 3 bases for V and 0 bases for J; bases not matched to a gene: 6. Here the CDR3 DNA reads TGTGCCAGTAGTATCCGGGGGACAGGCGCAACTAATGAAAAACTGTTTTTT. It encodes CASSIRGTGATNEKLFF. The full variable domain, with the rest looked up from reference TRBV19 and TRBJ1-4, is DGGITQSPKYLFRKEGQNVTLSCEQNLNHDAMYWYRQDPGQGLRLIYYSQIVNDFQKGDIAEGYSVSREKKESFPLTVTSAQKNPTAFYLCASSIRGTGATNEKLFFGSGTQLSVL.

The V call is TRBV24-1, the J call TRBJ2-7; TRBD1 matches 12 bases. CDR3 length: 16 residues. CDR1 and CDR2 (germline): KGHDR, SFDVKD. V trimming: 3 bases; J trimming: 5 bases; junction bases outside the gene matches: 7. The CDR3 DNA is TGTGCCACCAGTGATCCGAGGGGACAGGGGGCCAACGAGCAGTACTTC. It yields the protein CATSDPRGQGANEQYF.

The J gene is TRBJ1-2, the V gene TRBV19; 12 bases align to TRBD1. CDR3 length: 16 amino acids. In germline, CDR1 is LNHDA, CDR2 SQIVND (reference sequence). V shed 6 bases, J shed 4 bases, and the junction held 9 bases outside the gene matches. In DNA, the CDR3 is TGTGCCAGTAGCCGGGGACAGGGGGCAGTCGGCTATGGCTACACCTTC. It codes for CASSRGQGAVGYGYTF.

The chain links TRBV7-2 to TRBJ1-5; the match to TRBD1 covers 9 bases. V gave up 5 bases and J gave up 2 bases; unmatched junction bases: 7. Looked up from germline, CDR1 is SGHTA and CDR2 is FQGNSA. The CDR3 contains 16 residues. The CDR3 protein is CASSPWGQGGNQPQHF. The CDR3 DNA reads TGTGCCAGCAGCCCCTGGGGACAGGGAGGCAATCAGCCCCAGCATTTT. Looking up the rest from reference TRBV7-2 and TRBJ1-5 gives the full variable domain: GAGVSQSPSNKVTEKGKDVELRCDPISGHTALYWYRQSLGQGLEFLIYFQGNSAPDKSGLPSDRFSAERTGGSVSTLTIQRTQQEDSAVYLCASSPWGQGGNQPQHFGDGTRLSIL.

The rearrangement uses TRBV13 and TRBJ1-3; D not resolved. The CDR3 runs to 13 residues. V lost 1 base, J lost 1 base, and 2 bases lay in between. The germline V gene encodes CDR1 PRHDT and CDR2 FYEKMQ (reference sequence). The CDR3 DNA reads TGTGCCAGCAGCTTAGTATCTGGAAACACCATATATTTT. It specifies CASSLVSGNTIYF.

This clone was picked up one time. The chain couples TRBV29-1 to TRBJ2-3, with D perhaps matching TRBD2 (5 bases). This CDR3 has 14 amino acids. Trimming took 3 bases from V and 2 from J, leaving 12 bases between them. The germline V gene has CDR1 SQVTM and CDR2 ANQGSEA. The CDR3 DNA follows: TGCAGCGTTGACAAACTAGTTCCCACAGATACGCAGTATTTT. It codes for CSVDKLVPTDTQYF.

This clone was counted a few times. V and J are TRBV6-1 and TRBJ1-6; weak D call: TRBD1 (5 bases). V was cut by 4 bases and J by 0 bases, with 16 bases left in between. CDR3 length: 18 residues. Germline V gene lookup returns CDR1 MNHNS and CDR2 SASEGT. The CDR3 region is CASSGLGQSSSYNSPLHF. The CDR3 region has the DNA TGTGCCAGCAGTGGACTGGGGCAGTCGAGCTCCTATAATTCACCCCTCCACTTT.

The chain combines TRBV19 with TRBJ1-3, with D possibly matching TRBD1 (6 bases). V was pared by 6 bases and J by 4 bases, with 16 bases between. This CDR3 contains 15 residues. Germline V gene sequence: CDR1 LNHDA, CDR2 SQIVND (reference sequence). In nucleotides, the CDR3 is TGTGCCAGTAGGGGATCAGGGGATAAAGGAAACACCATATATTTT. Protein product: CASRGSGDKGNTIYF. The entire variable domain, with the rest obtained from reference TRBV19 and TRBJ1-3, is as follows: DGGITQSPKYLFRKEGQNVTLSCEQNLNHDAMYWYRQDPGQGLRLIYYSQIVNDFQKGDIAEGYSVSREKKESFPLTVTSAQKNPTAFYLCASRGSGDKGNTIYFGEGSWLTVV.

V is TRBV7-9 and J is TRBJ2-1, with D maybe TRBD1 (6 bases). CDR1 and CDR2 from the germline V gene are SEHNR and FQNEAQ (reference sequence). V gave up 1 base and J gave up 1 base, with 14 bases separating them. The CDR3 loop spans 17 amino acids. The chain's CDR3 is CASSLGQLRGSYNEQFF. CDR3 DNA: TGTGCCAGCAGCTTAGGACAACTCAGGGGTTCCTACAATGAGCAGTTCTTC.

The chain combines TRBV24-1 with TRBJ2-1, with 10 bases matching TRBD1. The CDR3 is 16 residues long. CDR1 is KGHDR, CDR2 SFDVKD, per germline. The V segment lost 3 bases and the J segment 4 bases; nucleotides outside the gene matches: 5. CDR3 sequence reads: CATSDPGTGVYNEQFF. The CDR3 DNA follows: TGTGCCACCAGTGATCCCGGGACAGGGGTTTACAATGAGCAGTTCTTC.

The V and J genes are TRBV27 and TRBJ1-6, with 9 positions matching TRBD1. V was clipped by 6 bases and J by 5 bases; unmatched bases: 2. CDR3 size: 14 residues. Looked up from germline, CDR1 is MNHEY and CDR2 is SMNVEV (reference sequence). CDR3 region: CASRRQGDNSPLHF. The CDR3 DNA is TGTGCCAGCAGGAGACAGGGGGATAATTCACCCCTCCACTTT.

The gene calls are TRBV7-9 and TRBJ1-1, with D unclear. Per germline, CDR1 SEHNR and CDR2 FQNEAQ (reference sequence). This CDR3 is built from 15 residues. Deletions cut 2 bases from V and 1 base from J, with 11 bases between. CDR3 bases: TGTGCCAGCAGCTTACCTCCAACAGAGAACACTGAAGCTTTCTTT. It specifies CASSLPPTENTEAFF.

V gene TRBV6-1 combines with J gene TRBJ1-2, with 10 positions matching TRBD1. V trimming: 3 bases; J trimming: 13 bases; junction bases outside the gene matches: 8. CDR3 length equals 13 residues. Germline loops: CDR1 MNHNS, CDR2 SASEGT. The CDR3 DNA sequence: TGTGCCAGCAGTGATGGACAGGGGGTATCGTCCACCTTC. It codes for CASSDGQGVSSTF.

The J gene is TRBJ1-2, the V gene TRBV9, with TRBD1 identical over 7 bases. Per germline, CDR1 SGDLS and CDR2 YYNGEE. This CDR3 spans 15 amino acids. The V gene end was trimmed by 0 bases and the J gene end by 1 base; junction bases not matched to a gene: 3. CDR3 amino acids: CASSVGGTDNYGYTF. The CDR3 nucleotides read TGTGCCAGCAGCGTAGGTGGGACAGATAACTATGGCTACACCTTC.

This clone appeared a few times. V usage is TRBV2 and J usage is TRBJ2-7; D ambiguous. Trimming cost V 0 bases and J 2 bases, with 8 bases left between them. CDR3 length: 14 residues. CDR1 and CDR2 from the germline V gene are SNHLY and FYNNEI. CDR3 coding DNA: TGTGCCAGCAGTGAAGCCGCGGTCCCCTACGAGCAGTACTTC. As protein: CASSEAAVPYEQYF.

This chain links TRBV5-6 with TRBJ2-2; D may be TRBD2 (6 bases). CDR1 and CDR2 (germline): SGHDT, YYEEEE. V gave up 0 bases and J gave up 7 bases, with 16 bases separating them. The CDR3 consists of 16 residues. CDR3 in amino acids: CASSLAFLGGNGELFF. DNA for the CDR3: TGTGCCAGCAGCTTGGCCTTCCTCGGCGGGAACGGGGAGCTGTTTTTT.

This chain joins TRBV6-5 and TRBJ2-7; 9 bases map to TRBD1. V lost 0 bases to trimming and J lost 3 bases; unmatched junction nucleotides: 6. The CDR3 has 16 amino acids. Per the germline V gene, CDR1 is MNHEY and CDR2 is SVGAGI. The CDR3 spells CASSYSSGQGFYEQYF. The CDR3 region has the DNA TGTGCCAGCAGTTACTCCTCGGGACAGGGCTTCTACGAGCAGTACTTC.

This clone has only one observation. The chain uses TRBV27 and TRBJ1-2; TRBD1 agrees at 7 bases. Germline V gives CDR1 MNHEY, CDR2 SMNVEV (reference sequence). This CDR3 has 16 residues. J lost 2 bases, V lost 3 bases, and 9 bases had no gene match. This CDR3 reads CASSFLTTGQNYGYTF. The CDR3 DNA sequence: TGTGCCAGCAGTTTTTTAACGACGGGACAGAACTATGGCTACACCTTC.

This chain connects TRBV2 to TRBJ2-2; possible D gene TRBD2, 5 bases. Germline V CDR1 and CDR2: SNHLY, FYNNEI. There are 15 residues in the CDR3. The V and J ends lost 4 bases and 5 bases respectively, with 14 bases between them. The CDR3 loop is CASSVGGLGTGELFF. The DNA for the CDR3 is TGTGCCAGCAGTGTCGGCGGACTGGGGACCGGGGAGCTGTTTTTT.